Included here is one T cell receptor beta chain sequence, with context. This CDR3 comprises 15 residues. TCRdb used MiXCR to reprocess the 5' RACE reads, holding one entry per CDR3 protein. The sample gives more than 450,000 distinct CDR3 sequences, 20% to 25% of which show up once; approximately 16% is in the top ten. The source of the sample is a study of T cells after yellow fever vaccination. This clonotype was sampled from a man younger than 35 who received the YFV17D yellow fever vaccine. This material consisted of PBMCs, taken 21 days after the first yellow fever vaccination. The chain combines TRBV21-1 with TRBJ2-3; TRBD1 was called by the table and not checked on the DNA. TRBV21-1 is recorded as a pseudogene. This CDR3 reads CASSDGQGNTDTQYF. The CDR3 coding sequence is TGTGCCAGCAGCGACGGACAGGGGAACACAGATACGCAGTATTTT.